A selection of T cell receptor beta chains follows, all from one sample in a study of prognosis after radiotherapy for stage I lung cancer. TCRdb ran MiXCR on the multiplex PCR reads and lists one entry per CDR3 protein. The sample includes fewer than 35,000 distinct CDR3 sequences, 30% to 40% of them seen just once. Sequencing used PBMCs, obtained before or after stereotactic body radiation therapy (not recorded which). The origin of the receptors is a donor at least 50 years old with non-small cell lung cancer. Each CDR3 is given with its conserved first and last residue. The D gene is left open where the match is weak. Only part of the rows carry a size: once, few, many, or a class if the clone is expanded.

d_call j_call clone_size v_call cdr3_aa cdr3_nt
TRBD1 TRBJ2-2 - TRBV28 CASKGGDRPGELFF TGCGCCAGCAAAGGCGGGGACAGGCCCGGGGAGCTGTTTTTT
TRBD1 TRBJ2-7 - TRBV20-1 CSARSGLRDRGLYEQYF TGCAGTGCTAGATCCGGCCTTCGGGACAGGGGGCTCTACGAGCAGTACTTC
- TRBJ2-7 many TRBV20-1 CSATGVSYEQYF TGCAGTGCTACGGGGGTTAGCTACGAGCAGTACTTC
- TRBJ1-3 many TRBV7-9 CASSFYTGSSGNTIYF TGTGCCAGCAGCTTTTACACCGGGAGCTCTGGAAACACCATATATTTT
TRBD1 TRBJ2-1 many TRBV27 CASSLSGTGYNEQFF TGTGCCAGCAGTTTATCCGGGACAGGTTACAATGAGCAGTTCTTC
- TRBJ2-1 - TRBV20-1 CSVRDPKGRLDRFGQFF TGCAGTGTTAGAGACCCAAAAGGGAGACTAGATCGATTTGGGCAGTTCTTC
- TRBJ2-2 - TRBV9 CVSSVERTIGTGELFF TGTGTCAGCAGCGTAGAACGGACTATCGGCACCGGGGAGCTGTTTTTT
- TRBJ2-2 - TRBV6-1 CASSNTGELFF TGTGCCAGCAGTAACACAGGGGAGCTGTTTTTT
TRBD2 TRBJ2-3 many TRBV20-1 CSASGAGGDTQYF TGCAGTGCTAGTGGGGCGGGGGGGGATACGCAGTATTTT
TRBD2 TRBJ2-1 - TRBV20-1 CSARVAGTSYNEQFF TGCAGTGCTAGAGTAGCGGGAACCTCCTACAATGAGCAGTTCTTC
- TRBJ2-5 - TRBV18 CASSPGQRETQYF TGTGCCAGCTCACCAGGACAGCGAGAGACCCAGTACTTC
- TRBJ1-2 many TRBV4-1 CASSQVNSLYGYTF TGCGCCAGCAGCCAAGTGAACAGCCTCTATGGCTACACCTTC
TRBD2 TRBJ2-5 many TRBV10-3 CAISGDPGGQETQYF TGTGCCATCAGCGGGGACCCCGGGGGGCAAGAGACCCAGTACTTC
TRBD2 TRBJ2-3 many TRBV20-1 CSASGLAGGITDTQYF TGCAGTGCTAGCGGGCTAGCGGGAGGAATCACAGATACGCAGTATTTT
- TRBJ2-5 many TRBV20-1 CSARDAVQETQYF TGCAGTGCTAGAGATGCGGTCCAAGAGACCCAGTACTTC
- TRBJ2-5 many TRBV20-1 CSARDMRGGETQYF TGCAGTGCTAGAGATATGAGGGGGGGAGAGACCCAGTACTTC
- TRBJ1-3 many TRBV15 CATSRESAPSGNTIYF TGTGCCACCAGCAGAGAGAGCGCGCCCTCTGGAAACACCATATATTTT
- TRBJ1-6 - TRBV28 CASRVQAGRNSPLHF TGTGCCAGCAGGGTACAGGCTGGACGTAATTCACCCCTCCACTTT
TRBD1 TRBJ1-1 - TRBV27 CASSWEGACTEAFF TGTGCCAGCAGTTGGGAGGGGGCCTGTACGGAAGCTTTCTTT
- TRBJ2-3 many TRBV30 CASDITNTDTQYF TGTGCCTCGGACATTACCAACACAGATACGCAGTATTTT
TRBD2 TRBJ2-3 many TRBV28 CASSLPLGGTQYF TGTGCCAGCAGTTTACCGTTGGGGGGGACGCAGTATTTT
- TRBJ1-5 many TRBV4-1 CASSQVGGGNQPQHF TGCGCCAGCAGCCAAGTTGGAGGGGGCAATCAGCCCCAGCATTTT
- TRBJ1-2 many TRBV24-1 CATSAEGSGGYTF TGTGCCACCAGTGCGGAAGGATCCGGTGGCTACACCTTC
TRBD1 TRBJ1-5 many TRBV6-1 CASSVTGTGEQPQHF TGTGCCAGCAGTGTAACCGGGACAGGGGAACAGCCCCAGCATTTT
- TRBJ2-7 - TRBV28 CANSWRSYEQYF TGTGCCAACTCCTGGAGATCCTACGAGCAGTACTTC
TRBD2 TRBJ2-1 few TRBV20-1 CSARRAGEVDEQFF TGCAGTGCTAGAAGAGCGGGAGAGGTGGATGAGCAGTTCTTC
- TRBJ1-2 - TRBV24-1 CATQKGEWDGYTF TGTGCCACTCAAAAAGGCGAGTGGGATGGCTACACCTTC
- TRBJ1-2 many TRBV6-4 CASSVQGGDGYTF TGTGCCAGCAGTGTTCAGGGTGGCGATGGCTACACCTTC
TRBD1 TRBJ1-2 medium-sized TRBV28 CASQGAAWYYGYTF TGTGCCTCACAGGGGGCGGCGTGGTACTATGGCTACACCTTC
- TRBJ1-2 many TRBV20-1 CSVDPSGANGYTF TGCAGTGTTGATCCCTCCGGGGCCAATGGCTACACCTTC
- TRBJ2-1 - TRBV20-1 CSARYLRGTISYEQFF TGCAGTGCTAGATATTTAAGGGGGACTATTAGCTATGAGCAGTTCTTC
TRBD1 TRBJ2-7 many TRBV6-2/TRBV6-3 CASNNRGSRQYF TGTGCCAGCAACAACAGGGGTTCTCGCCAGTACTTC
- TRBJ1-5 many TRBV7-9 CASSLATRTRVSTYSNQPQHF TGTGCCAGCAGCTTAGCCACGCGGACCCGGGTTTCCACTTATAGCAATCAGCCCCAGCATTTT
- TRBJ2-5 few TRBV7-2 CASSLRGLPQYF TGTGCCAGCAGCTTAAGGGGGTTGCCTCAGTACTTC
- TRBJ1-6 medium-sized TRBV12-3/TRBV12-4 CASSLGGSYNSPLHF TGTGCCAGCAGTTTAGGGGGTTCCTATAATTCACCCCTCCACTTT
- TRBJ2-1 many TRBV5-7 CASSFWGAGLPEQFF TGTGCCAGCAGCTTTTGGGGGGCAGGGCTCCCTGAGCAGTTCTTC
- TRBJ1-5 medium-sized TRBV5-1 CASSRVGGNQPQHF TGCGCCAGCAGCCGGGTAGGGGGCAATCAGCCCCAGCATTTT
TRBD1 TRBJ2-5 medium-sized TRBV6-2/TRBV6-3 CASSYRDRVEETQYF TGTGCCAGCAGTTACCGCGACAGGGTAGAAGAGACCCAGTACTTC
TRBD2 TRBJ2-3 - TRBV9 CASSVEAGSGSGSDTQYF TGTGCCAGCAGCGTAGAGGCCGGGAGCGGGAGTGGCTCAGATACGCAGTATTTT
- TRBJ1-6 many TRBV12-3/TRBV12-4 CASSQSTGRQSPLHF TGTGCCAGCAGTCAGTCCACGGGGAGACAGTCACCCCTCCACTTT
- TRBJ2-7 many TRBV3-1 CASSQGQGGEQYF TGTGCCAGCAGCCAAGGGCAGGGGGGCGAGCAGTACTTC
- TRBJ2-5 - TRBV5-4 CASSPTGVETQYF TGTGCCAGCAGCCCCACGGGTGTAGAGACCCAGTACTTC
- TRBJ2-2 many TRBV2 CASAGFRQMNTGELFF TGTGCCAGCGCCGGGTTTAGACAAATGAACACCGGGGAGCTGTTTTTT
TRBD1 TRBJ1-4 many TRBV19 CASSPGGSNEKLFF TGTGCCAGTAGTCCAGGGGGATCTAATGAAAAACTGTTTTTT
- TRBJ2-2 - TRBV6-1 CASGLEWGFRDGGELFF TGTGCCAGCGGGCTAGAGTGGGGGTTCAGGGACGGCGGGGAGCTGTTTTTT
- TRBJ1-6 - TRBV28 CASITHGDGKGSTLHF TGTGCCAGCATAACACACGGGGACGGGAAAGGTTCAACCCTCCACTTT
- TRBJ1-1 few TRBV18 CASSPSTAGMNTEAFF TGTGCCAGCTCACCAAGCACAGCCGGGATGAACACTGAAGCTTTCTTT
- TRBJ1-5 many TRBV6-1 CASGRVVAPNQPQHF TGTGCCAGCGGTAGGGTTGTGGCCCCCAATCAGCCCCAGCATTTT
TRBD1 TRBJ2-6 many TRBV19 CASSIRGQGSSGANVLTF TGTGCCAGTAGTATTAGAGGACAGGGTAGCTCTGGGGCCAACGTCCTGACTTTC
TRBD1 TRBJ2-1 - TRBV7-9 CASSLDEGASYNEQFF TGTGCCAGTAGCTTAGATGAGGGGGCAAGCTACAATGAGCAGTTCTTC
TRBD1 TRBJ2-3 many TRBV13 CASSSGQGVDTQYF TGTGCCAGCAGCAGCGGACAGGGGGTGGATACGCAGTATTTT
TRBD2 TRBJ2-3 many TRBV27 CASSLNGGSDTQYF TGTGCCAGCAGTTTGAACGGGGGGTCAGATACGCAGTATTTT
TRBD1 TRBJ2-3 many TRBV28 CASSTPGTESTDTQYF TGTGCCAGCAGCACCCCCGGGACAGAAAGCACAGATACGCAGTATTTT
- TRBJ1-6 medium-sized TRBV20-1 CSASYPGSNSPLHF TGCAGTGCTAGTTATCCGGGATCTAATTCACCCCTCCACTTT
TRBD2 TRBJ2-1 many TRBV20-1 CSAIAAGGPGRQFF TGCAGTGCTATCGCAGCGGGAGGGCCCGGGAGGCAATTCTTC
- TRBJ2-3 - TRBV20-1 CSARGQSTDTQYF TGCAGTGCGCGGGGACAAAGCACAGATACGCAGTATTTT
- TRBJ2-7 many TRBV11-2 CASSPRPYEQYF TGTGCCAGCAGCCCGAGGCCGTACGAGCAGTACTTC